This T cell receptor (beta chain) was identified in a study of cytomegalovirus exposure and HLA in healthy donors. A multiplex PCR was run with 60 Vbeta primers and 13 Jbeta primers. Generated by immunoSEQ multiplex PCR, the TCRdb table keeps only in-frame clones and is missing some. Of some 100,000 clones listed, approximately 77% are singletons. Source material: PBMCs. The TCR was taken from a male donor in good health and CMV-seropositive.

CDR3 DNA: TGTGCCAGCAGCTTGGACGGACGGGGCACTGAAGCTTTCTTT. Encoded protein: CASSLDGRGTEAFF. The chain carries TRBV5-4 and TRBJ1-1, with unresolved D. The CDR3 covers 14 residues. The germline V gene encodes CDR1 SGHNT and CDR2 YYREEE (reference sequence). Trimming cost V 0 bases and J 4 bases, with 10 bases left between them.